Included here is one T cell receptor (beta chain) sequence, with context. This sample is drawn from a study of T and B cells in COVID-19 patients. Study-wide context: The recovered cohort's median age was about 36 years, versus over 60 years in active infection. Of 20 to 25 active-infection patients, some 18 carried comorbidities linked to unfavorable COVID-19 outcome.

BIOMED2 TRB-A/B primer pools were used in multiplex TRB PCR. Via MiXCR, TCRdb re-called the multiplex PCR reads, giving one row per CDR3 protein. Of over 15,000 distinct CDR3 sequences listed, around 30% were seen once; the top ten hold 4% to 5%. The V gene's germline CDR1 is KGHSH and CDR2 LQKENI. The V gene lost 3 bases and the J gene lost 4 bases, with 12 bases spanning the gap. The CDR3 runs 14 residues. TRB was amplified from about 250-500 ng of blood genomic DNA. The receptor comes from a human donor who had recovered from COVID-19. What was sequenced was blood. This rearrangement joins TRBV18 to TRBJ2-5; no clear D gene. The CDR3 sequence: CASSPSVVIETQYF. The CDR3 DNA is TGTGCCAGCTCACCCAGCGTTGTCATAGAGACCCAGTACTTC.